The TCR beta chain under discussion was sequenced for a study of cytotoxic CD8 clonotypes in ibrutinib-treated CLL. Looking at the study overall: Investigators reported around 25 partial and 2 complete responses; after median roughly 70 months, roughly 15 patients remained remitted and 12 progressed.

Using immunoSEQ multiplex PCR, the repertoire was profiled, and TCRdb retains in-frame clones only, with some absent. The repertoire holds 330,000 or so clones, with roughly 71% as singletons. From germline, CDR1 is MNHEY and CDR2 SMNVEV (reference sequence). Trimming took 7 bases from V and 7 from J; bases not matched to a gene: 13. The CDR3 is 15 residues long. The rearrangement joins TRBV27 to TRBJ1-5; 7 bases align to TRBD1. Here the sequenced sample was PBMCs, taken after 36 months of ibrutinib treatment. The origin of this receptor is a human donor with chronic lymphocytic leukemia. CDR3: CASMAQGTVVQPQHF. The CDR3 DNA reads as TGTGCCAGCATGGCCCAAGGGACAGTAGTGCAGCCCCAGCATTTT.